The rows below give T cell receptor beta chains drawn from one sample of a study of T cell changes during pregnancy in multiple sclerosis. The table came from immunoSEQ multiplex PCR; TCRdb's copy has only in-frame clones and leaves some out. The sample records 69,000 or so clones, around 94% being singletons. The sequences come from peripheral blood, collected before pregnancy. All receptors come from a female donor with multiple sclerosis, enrolled in a pregnancy study. CDR3s include the opening cysteine and the closing phenylalanine or tryptophan. The order of the fields is clone size, D gene, J gene, CDR3 length, V gene, CDR3 protein, CDR3 DNA. A D gene is named only where the DNA matches it firmly. Part of the rows lack a size; the others show once, few, many or a class for expanded clones.

abundance: -
d_gene: -
j_gene: TRBJ2-5
len: 14
v_gene: TRBV27
CDR3aa: CASRTGHSQETQYF
CDR3nt: TGTGCCAGCCGGACGGGACACTCCCAAGAGACCCAGTACTTC

abundance: -
d_gene: -
j_gene: TRBJ1-2
len: 14
v_gene: TRBV5-5
CDR3aa: CASSLLSINYGYTF
CDR3nt: TGTGCCAGCAGCTTATTGTCCATTAACTATGGCTACACCTTC

abundance: few
d_gene: -
j_gene: TRBJ1-4
len: 12
v_gene: TRBV4-2
CDR3aa: CASSQEQEKLFF
CDR3nt: TGTGCCAGCAGCCAAGAACAGGAAAAACTGTTTTTT

abundance: -
d_gene: TRBD1
j_gene: TRBJ2-6
len: 17
v_gene: TRBV19
CDR3aa: CASSLGQGAPGANVLTF
CDR3nt: TGTGCCAGTAGTCTGGGACAGGGGGCACCTGGGGCCAACGTCCTGACTTTC

abundance: -
d_gene: TRBD2
j_gene: TRBJ2-3
len: 17
v_gene: TRBV7-9
CDR3aa: CASRSRIDSGDTDTQYF
CDR3nt: TGTGCCAGCAGAAGTCGCATAGATAGCGGGGACACAGATACGCAGTATTTT

abundance: -
d_gene: TRBD1
j_gene: TRBJ2-7
len: 14
v_gene: TRBV5-4
CDR3aa: CASSLQGAGYEQYF
CDR3nt: TGTGCCAGCAGCTTACAGGGGGCTGGCTACGAGCAGTACTTC

abundance: -
d_gene: -
j_gene: TRBJ2-1
len: 13
v_gene: TRBV2
CDR3aa: CASKDRDYNEQFF
CDR3nt: TGTGCCAGCAAAGACCGGGATTACAATGAGCAGTTCTTC

abundance: -
d_gene: TRBD2
j_gene: TRBJ2-1
len: 15
v_gene: TRBV5-4
CDR3aa: CASSLQVAGGPGQFF
CDR3nt: TGTGCCAGCAGCTTGCAGGTAGCGGGAGGGCCGGGACAGTTCTTC

abundance: -
d_gene: TRBD1
j_gene: TRBJ1-2
len: 13
v_gene: TRBV30
CDR3aa: CAWSVGQGWGYTF
CDR3nt: TGTGCCTGGAGTGTGGGACAGGGCTGGGGCTACACCTTC

abundance: -
d_gene: TRBD2
j_gene: TRBJ2-3
len: 15
v_gene: TRBV10-3
CDR3aa: CAISAGGSGTDTQYF
CDR3nt: TGTGCCATCAGTGCGGGAGGGTCAGGTACAGATACGCAGTATTTT

abundance: -
d_gene: -
j_gene: TRBJ1-1
len: 17
v_gene: TRBV4-3
CDR3aa: CASSQDPMATMNTEAFF
CDR3nt: TGCGCCAGCAGCCAAGATCCGATGGCAACTATGAACACTGAAGCTTTCTTT

abundance: -
d_gene: TRBD1
j_gene: TRBJ1-1
len: 15
v_gene: TRBV6-6
CDR3aa: CASSYTGGQVTEAFF
CDR3nt: TGTGCCAGCAGTTATACCGGGGGACAGGTCACTGAAGCTTTCTTT

abundance: -
d_gene: -
j_gene: TRBJ1-1
len: 13
v_gene: TRBV19
CDR3aa: CASSFFGLTEAFF
CDR3nt: TGTGCCAGTAGTTTTTTCGGGTTAACTGAAGCTTTCTTT

abundance: -
d_gene: -
j_gene: TRBJ1-5
len: 14
v_gene: TRBV28
CDR3aa: CASSRDRINQPQHF
CDR3nt: TGTGCCAGCAGCCGAGACAGAATCAATCAGCCCCAGCATTTT

abundance: -
d_gene: TRBD2
j_gene: TRBJ2-7
len: 14
v_gene: TRBV19
CDR3aa: CASSQSGRAYEQYF
CDR3nt: TGTGCCAGTAGTCAGAGCGGGAGGGCTTACGAGCAGTACTTC

abundance: -
d_gene: -
j_gene: TRBJ1-4
len: 16
v_gene: TRBV4-2
CDR3aa: CASSQDGAATNEKLFF
CDR3nt: TGTGCCAGCAGCCAAGATGGGGCAGCAACTAATGAAAAACTGTTTTTT

abundance: -
d_gene: TRBD1
j_gene: TRBJ1-1
len: 16
v_gene: TRBV7-9
CDR3aa: CASSLRNRGRSTEAFF
CDR3nt: TGTGCCAGCAGCCTAAGAAACAGGGGTAGAAGCACTGAAGCTTTCTTT

abundance: -
d_gene: TRBD2
j_gene: TRBJ2-7
len: 15
v_gene: TRBV15
CDR3aa: CATSRDTSGSYEQYF
CDR3nt: TGTGCCACCAGCAGAGATACTAGCGGGAGCTACGAGCAGTACTTC

abundance: -
d_gene: TRBD1
j_gene: TRBJ1-1
len: 14
v_gene: TRBV9
CDR3aa: CASSGRTGNTEAFF
CDR3nt: TGTGCCAGCAGCGGCCGGACAGGGAACACTGAAGCTTTCTTT

abundance: -
d_gene: TRBD2
j_gene: TRBJ2-7
len: 14
v_gene: TRBV5-1
CDR3aa: CASSIAGLADEQYF
CDR3nt: TGCGCCAGCAGCATCGCGGGACTAGCGGACGAGCAGTACTTC

abundance: -
d_gene: -
j_gene: TRBJ2-7
len: 12
v_gene: TRBV11-2
CDR3aa: CASSLFHYEQYF
CDR3nt: TGTGCCAGCAGCTTATTTCACTACGAGCAGTACTTC

abundance: -
d_gene: -
j_gene: TRBJ2-3
len: 14
v_gene: TRBV15
CDR3aa: CATSTRDSPDTQYF
CDR3nt: TGTGCCACCAGCACCCGGGACTCCCCGGATACGCAGTATTTT

abundance: -
d_gene: -
j_gene: TRBJ1-5
len: 15
v_gene: TRBV2
CDR3aa: CASSGQDLSNQPQHF
CDR3nt: TGTGCCAGCAGTGGACAGGACCTTAGCAATCAGCCCCAGCATTTT

abundance: -
d_gene: TRBD2
j_gene: TRBJ2-1
len: 17
v_gene: TRBV18
CDR3aa: CASSPELAGSIYNEQFF
CDR3nt: TGTGCCAGCTCACCAGAATTAGCGGGAAGTATCTACAATGAGCAGTTCTTC

abundance: few
d_gene: -
j_gene: TRBJ2-7
len: 15
v_gene: TRBV6-1
CDR3aa: CASSEPDTRMYEQYF
CDR3nt: TGTGCCAGCAGTGAACCGGACACCAGGATGTACGAGCAGTACTTC

abundance: once
d_gene: -
j_gene: TRBJ2-7
len: 13
v_gene: TRBV23-1
CDR3aa: CASSQDISYEQYF
CDR3nt: TGCGCCAGCAGTCAGGACATCTCCTACGAGCAGTACTTC

abundance: -
d_gene: TRBD2
j_gene: TRBJ2-1
len: 15
v_gene: TRBV13
CDR3aa: CASSLAGGPYNEQFF
CDR3nt: TGTGCCAGCAGCTTAGCGGGAGGCCCCTACAATGAGCAGTTCTTC

abundance: -
d_gene: TRBD1
j_gene: TRBJ1-3
len: 15
v_gene: TRBV4-3
CDR3aa: CASSQATGGGNTIYF
CDR3nt: TGCGCCAGCAGCCAAGCTACAGGGGGAGGAAACACCATATATTTT

abundance: -
d_gene: TRBD2
j_gene: TRBJ2-2
len: 16
v_gene: TRBV9
CDR3aa: CASSFRLAGNTGELFF
CDR3nt: TGTGCCAGCAGCTTCAGACTAGCGGGGAACACCGGGGAGCTGTTTTTT

abundance: -
d_gene: TRBD2
j_gene: TRBJ2-7
len: 14
v_gene: TRBV7-2
CDR3aa: CASSYSGSSYEQYF
CDR3nt: TGTGCCAGCAGCTATAGCGGGAGCTCCTACGAGCAGTACTTC

abundance: -
d_gene: -
j_gene: TRBJ1-5
len: 16
v_gene: TRBV9
CDR3aa: CASSAESAGPDQPQHF
CDR3nt: TGTGCCAGCAGCGCCGAATCGGCGGGTCCGGATCAGCCCCAGCATTTT

abundance: -
d_gene: TRBD2
j_gene: TRBJ2-7
len: 15
v_gene: TRBV7-9
CDR3aa: CASSPRTSGRPEQYF
CDR3nt: TGTGCCAGCAGCCCTAGGACTAGCGGGAGGCCCGAGCAGTACTTC

abundance: -
d_gene: -
j_gene: TRBJ2-7
len: 13
v_gene: TRBV13
CDR3aa: CASSLRLNYEQYF
CDR3nt: TGTGCCAGCAGCTTACGACTCAATTACGAGCAGTACTTC

abundance: -
d_gene: TRBD2
j_gene: TRBJ2-1
len: 13
v_gene: TRBV6-5
CDR3aa: CASSYEASGLEFF
CDR3nt: TGTGCCAGCAGTTACGAGGCTAGCGGATTAGAATTCTTC

abundance: -
d_gene: TRBD2
j_gene: TRBJ2-1
len: 15
v_gene: TRBV6-5
CDR3aa: CASTPGASGHNEQFF
CDR3nt: TGTGCCAGCACCCCGGGGGCTAGCGGGCACAATGAGCAGTTCTTC

abundance: -
d_gene: TRBD1
j_gene: TRBJ2-1
len: 17
v_gene: TRBV7-6
CDR3aa: CASSGRDRGLLNNEQFF
CDR3nt: TGTGCCAGCAGCGGACGTGACAGGGGTCTCCTAAACAATGAGCAGTTCTTC

abundance: once
d_gene: -
j_gene: TRBJ2-5
len: 17
v_gene: TRBV15
CDR3aa: CATSRAAITGFGETQYF
CDR3nt: TGTGCCACCAGCAGAGCCGCGATAACAGGGTTTGGGGAGACCCAGTACTTC

abundance: -
d_gene: -
j_gene: TRBJ2-1
len: 14
v_gene: TRBV5-1
CDR3aa: CASSRGTEKNEQFF
CDR3nt: TGCGCCAGCAGCCGTGGCACAGAAAAGAATGAGCAGTTCTTC

abundance: -
d_gene: TRBD1
j_gene: TRBJ2-4
len: 15
v_gene: TRBV6-5
CDR3aa: CATKSAGTGGPPQYF
CDR3nt: TGTGCCACCAAATCCGCCGGGACAGGGGGCCCCCCTCAGTACTTC

abundance: -
d_gene: TRBD1
j_gene: TRBJ1-1
len: 13
v_gene: TRBV12-5
CDR3aa: CASERQGFTEAFF
CDR3nt: TGTGCTAGTGAGCGACAGGGCTTCACTGAAGCTTTCTTT

abundance: -
d_gene: TRBD2
j_gene: TRBJ2-7
len: 15
v_gene: TRBV7-2
CDR3aa: CASSNRLAGVLEQYF
CDR3nt: TGTGCCAGCAGCAACAGACTAGCGGGAGTTCTCGAGCAGTACTTC

abundance: -
d_gene: -
j_gene: TRBJ2-5
len: 13
v_gene: TRBV18
CDR3aa: CASSPSVQETQYF
CDR3nt: TGTGCCAGCTCACCCTCAGTCCAAGAGACCCAGTACTTC

abundance: -
d_gene: TRBD1
j_gene: TRBJ2-3
len: 16
v_gene: TRBV29-1
CDR3aa: CSVEGPDRGLTDTQYF
CDR3nt: TGCAGCGTTGAAGGGCCAGACAGGGGGCTGACAGATACGCAGTATTTT

abundance: -
d_gene: -
j_gene: TRBJ1-1
len: 12
v_gene: TRBV4-1
CDR3aa: CASSQHTETAFF
CDR3nt: TGCGCCAGCAGCCAACACACCGAAACAGCTTTCTTT

abundance: once
d_gene: -
j_gene: TRBJ1-3
len: 13
v_gene: TRBV7-2
CDR3aa: CASSLVNGNTIYF
CDR3nt: TGTGCCAGCAGCTTAGTAAATGGAAACACCATATATTTT

abundance: -
d_gene: TRBD1
j_gene: TRBJ1-1
len: 14
v_gene: TRBV2
CDR3aa: CASRGDRMNTEAFF
CDR3nt: TGTGCCAGCAGGGGGGACAGGATGAACACTGAAGCTTTCTTT

abundance: -
d_gene: -
j_gene: TRBJ2-7
len: 14
v_gene: TRBV2
CDR3aa: CASSGLEQAYEQYF
CDR3nt: TGTGCCAGCAGTGGCCTCGAGCAGGCCTACGAGCAGTACTTC

abundance: -
d_gene: -
j_gene: TRBJ2-1
len: 13
v_gene: TRBV7-9
CDR3aa: CASSRDFNNEQFF
CDR3nt: TGTGCCAGCAGCCGGGACTTCAACAATGAGCAGTTCTTC

abundance: once
d_gene: -
j_gene: TRBJ2-1
len: 12
v_gene: TRBV5-1
CDR3aa: CASSRHSNEQFF
CDR3nt: TGCGCCAGCAGCCGACACAGCAATGAGCAGTTCTTC

abundance: -
d_gene: TRBD1
j_gene: TRBJ2-7
len: 15
v_gene: TRBV5-4
CDR3aa: CASSRQGTYTYEQYF
CDR3nt: TGTGCCAGCAGCCGACAGGGGACCTATACCTACGAGCAGTACTTC